This is a list of T cell receptor beta chains from one sample in a study of T-cell reconstitution after alpha-beta-depleted transplantation in children. TCRdb redid the calling of the PCR reads with MiXCR, one entry per CDR3 protein. The repertoire holds 500,000 to 650,000 distinct CDR3 sequences, with about an eighth as singletons. Material: PBMCs, mostly from graft donor cells, obtained 180 days after TCRalphabeta/CD19-depleted stem cell transplant. These receptors all stem from a female patient between 2 and 15 years old who had a stem cell transplant for aplastic anemia, so the T cells may come from the graft donor. Both conserved end residues are part of each CDR3. A D gene is named only where the DNA matches it firmly. The size of a clone is reported for some rows only, either as once, few or many, or as a class for expanded clones.

size	D	V	J	DNA	CDR3
few	-	TRBV4-3	TRBJ2-1	TGCGCCAGCAGCCAAGTAGGCAAGCTCGATGAGCAGTTCTTC	CASSQVGKLDEQFF
few	-	TRBV29-1	TRBJ2-5	TGCAGCGTTTCAGGGTACGAGACCCAGTACTTC	CSVSGYETQYF
few	TRBD2	TRBV5-1	TRBJ2-1	TGCGCCAGCAGCTCCTCGGTGAAGCGGGGGGTTAACAATGAGCAGTTCTTC	CASSSSVKRGVNNEQFF
few	TRBD2	TRBV27	TRBJ2-3	TGTGCCAGCAGTCCCACTAGCGGGAGTGCCTATACGCAGTATTTT	CASSPTSGSAYTQYF
few	TRBD1	TRBV5-4	TRBJ2-7	TGTGCCAGCAGTTATCAGGACAGGGCCGCCTACGAGCAGTACTTC	CASSYQDRAAYEQYF
few	-	TRBV20-1	TRBJ2-5	TGCAGTGCTAGACGACAGGAAAAAGAGACCCAGTACTTC	CSARRQEKETQYF
few	TRBD1	TRBV7-7	TRBJ2-2	TGTGCCAGCAGCCCGGGACAGGGGGTCACCGGGGAGCTGTTTTTT	CASSPGQGVTGELFF
few	TRBD1	TRBV12-5	TRBJ2-5	TGTGCTAGTGGTTTGCTCCGGACAGGCATCGTCCAAGAGACCCAGTACTTC	CASGLLRTGIVQETQYF
few	-	TRBV15	TRBJ1-2	TGTGCCACCAGCAGAGACCTCCGGCTCGGAGGCTACACCTTC	CATSRDLRLGGYTF
few	-	TRBV14	TRBJ1-1	TGTGCCAGCAGCCCCTTTGGGTCCTCAGGATTGAGAACTGAAGCTTTCTTT	CASSPFGSSGLRTEAFF
few	-	TRBV28	TRBJ2-1	TGTGCCAGCATCGAGGGACAATACAATGAGCAGTTCTTC	CASIEGQYNEQFF
few	TRBD2	TRBV5-1	TRBJ2-7	TGCGCCAGCAGTACGGGAGGTCCGACCTACGAGCAGTACTTC	CASSTGGPTYEQYF
many	-	TRBV20-1	TRBJ2-5	TGCAGTGCTAGGAGGGGTGCTCAGGGGTACCAAGAGACCCAGTACTTC	CSARRGAQGYQETQYF
many	-	TRBV29-1	TRBJ2-2	TGCAGCGTTAAGGGAGGCGCGAACACCGGGGAGCTGTTTTTT	CSVKGGANTGELFF
-	TRBD2	TRBV10-3	TRBJ2-7	TGTGCCATCAGTGATCCGGGACTAGTCCCCTACGAGCAGTACTTC	CAISDPGLVPYEQYF
few	-	TRBV7-2	TRBJ2-1	TGTGCCAGCAGCTTAACGAGTATCTCCTACAATGAGCAGTTCTTC	CASSLTSISYNEQFF
-	TRBD2	TRBV10-2	TRBJ2-3	TGCGCCAGCAGTGAGTCGACGTATCTAGCGGGAGACACAGATACGCAGTATTTT	CASSESTYLAGDTDTQYF
-	-	TRBV18	TRBJ2-1	TGTGCCAGCTCACCAGCAGGGGATTCCTACAATGAGCAGTTCTTC	CASSPAGDSYNEQFF
few	TRBD2	TRBV4-3	TRBJ2-1	TGCGCCAGCAGCCAAGGTTCTAGCGGCAGCAGCTCCTACAATGAGCAGTTCTTC	CASSQGSSGSSSYNEQFF
few	-	TRBV20-1	TRBJ2-1	TGCAGTGCTGAAACACTAGCACCCGGGCGCTACAATGAGCAGTTCTTC	CSAETLAPGRYNEQFF
few	TRBD2	TRBV20-1	TRBJ2-4	TGCAGTGCTCTTGGGACTAGCGGGTTAGCCAAAAACATTCAGTACTTC	CSALGTSGLAKNIQYF
-	TRBD2	TRBV4-3	TRBJ2-1	TGCGCCAGCAGCCAAGCTGGACTAGCGGGAGAATGGCAGTTCTTC	CASSQAGLAGEWQFF
few	-	TRBV27	TRBJ1-5	TGTGCCAGCAGTCCCTACGGCGGGCAGCCCAATCAGCCCCAGCATTTT	CASSPYGGQPNQPQHF
-	-	TRBV20-1	TRBJ2-7	TGCAGTGCCACGCAGCGGAGATCCTACGAGCAGTACTTC	CSATQRRSYEQYF
many	TRBD1	TRBV5-5	TRBJ2-3	TGTGCCAGCAGCTGGACAGGGGACGGGGAGTCGCAGTATTTT	CASSWTGDGESQYF
few	-	TRBV20-1	TRBJ2-1	TGCAGTGCTAGAAAGGTGGGGGCTAACAATGAGCAGTTCTTC	CSARKVGANNEQFF
-	TRBD2	TRBV4-3	TRBJ2-7	TGCGCCAGCAGCCAGGTAGCCCAACGCCTAGCGGGTGGCTACGAGCAGTACTTC	CASSQVAQRLAGGYEQYF
-	-	TRBV11-3	TRBJ2-7	TGTGCCAGCAGCTTCGGGTCCATCGACGAGCAGTACTTC	CASSFGSIDEQYF
-	-	TRBV11-2	TRBJ2-3	TGTGCCAGCAGCTTAGCGGCCCACACAGATACGCAGTATTTT	CASSLAAHTDTQYF
few	-	TRBV11-2	TRBJ2-7	TGTGCCAGCAGCTTAGAGGGCGGAACTACCTACGAGCAGTACTTC	CASSLEGGTTYEQYF
-	-	TRBV11-3	TRBJ1-1	TGTGCCAGCAGCTTAGATCTCGGACGGTTGAACACTGAAGCTTTCTTT	CASSLDLGRLNTEAFF
-	-	TRBV10-3	TRBJ1-5	TGTGCCATCAGTGAAGGGGGAATTAATCAGCCCCAGCATTTT	CAISEGGINQPQHF
-	-	TRBV6-6	TRBJ1-1	TGTGCCAGTAATCAGGGTTACACTGAAGCTTTCTTT	CASNQGYTEAFF
-	TRBD1	TRBV28	TRBJ1-2	TGTGCCAGCAGTTTCGGGGACAGGGGGTGGGGGTATGGCTACACCTTC	CASSFGDRGWGYGYTF
-	-	TRBV11-1	TRBJ2-1	TGTGCCAGCAGTTATAGGGGTGGGGCGGGCAGCTCCTACAATGAGCAGTTCTTC	CASSYRGGAGSSYNEQFF
few	-	TRBV14	TRBJ2-1	TGTGCCAGCAGCCGTACTACCAGCTCCTACAATGAGCAGTTCTTC	CASSRTTSSYNEQFF
-	-	TRBV7-6	TRBJ1-4	TGTGCCAGCAGCCCAAAGACAGGTCCTAATGAAAAACTGTTTTTT	CASSPKTGPNEKLFF
few	-	TRBV7-2	TRBJ2-3	TGTGCCAGCAGCTTAGGGGGGGCTTATCAGGGATCGCAGTATTTT	CASSLGGAYQGSQYF
few	-	TRBV3-1	TRBJ1-5	TGTGCCAGCAGCCAAGGACTAAATCAGCCCCAGCATTTT	CASSQGLNQPQHF
few	-	TRBV7-2	TRBJ1-5	TGTGCCTTTATAGAGGGCAGCAATCAGCCCCAGCATTTT	CAFIEGSNQPQHF
few	TRBD1	TRBV10-3	TRBJ2-7	TGTGCCATCAGAGTCGGGACAGCCTACGAGCAGTACTTC	CAIRVGTAYEQYF
few	-	TRBV7-2	TRBJ1-5	TGTGCCAGCAGCTTACAGGCAGCGGGTCAGCCCCAGCATTTT	CASSLQAAGQPQHF
few	-	TRBV7-2	TRBJ2-1	TGTGCCAGCAGCAAAGAACTGTACTCGTACAATGAGCAGTTCTTC	CASSKELYSYNEQFF
few	-	TRBV6-2/TRBV6-3	TRBJ2-2	TGTGCCAGCAACGAACCGACGGTCCGGGTGCTGTTTTTT	CASNEPTVRVLFF
few	-	TRBV20-1	TRBJ2-3	TGCAGGGCTAGGGACAACACAGATACGCAGTATTTT	CRARDNTDTQYF
-	-	TRBV24-1	TRBJ2-1	TGTGCCACCAGTGACCAATACCGGGAAGTCCATGAGCAGTTCTTC	CATSDQYREVHEQFF
few	-	TRBV28	TRBJ2-7	TGTGCCAGCACAGTCGCCAACCGTTACGAGCAGTACTTC	CASTVANRYEQYF
few	-	TRBV29-1	TRBJ2-2	TGCAGCGTTGAAAACCCCACCAAAGGACAAACCGGGGAGCTGTTTTTT	CSVENPTKGQTGELFF
-	-	TRBV19	TRBJ2-1	TGTGCCAGTAGTATAGATCTCCCAGGGCCCAATGAGCAGTTCTTC	CASSIDLPGPNEQFF
few	TRBD2	TRBV28	TRBJ2-5	TGTGCCAGCAGTTTATGGGAGGGAGGGAGGTTCGGGACCCAGTACTTC	CASSLWEGGRFGTQYF
many	-	TRBV20-1	TRBJ2-1	TGCAGTGCTAGAGGTCTAGTACGCAATGAGCAGTTCTTC	CSARGLVRNEQFF
few	-	TRBV10-3	TRBJ2-7	TGTGCCTCCAGGGGGGTAGCGGAGGAACCCCCCTACGAGCAGTACTTC	CASRGVAEEPPYEQYF
many	TRBD1	TRBV18	TRBJ1-3	TGTGCCAGCTCACCCCTGGGGACAGGCTCTGGAAACACCATATATTTT	CASSPLGTGSGNTIYF
-	-	TRBV4-3	TRBJ1-1	TGCGCCAGCAGCCAGAAACAGGGACACACTGAAGCTTTCTTT	CASSQKQGHTEAFF
few	-	TRBV20-1	TRBJ2-1	TGCAGTGCTAGCCTCAAGCGAGGGGAAGGCTACAATGAGCAGTTCTTC	CSASLKRGEGYNEQFF
few	TRBD2	TRBV6-2/TRBV6-3	TRBJ2-1	TGTGCCAGCAGTCAAACCGGGACTAGCGGAAACAATGAGCAGTTCTTC	CASSQTGTSGNNEQFF
few	-	TRBV20-1	TRBJ2-1	TGCAGTGCTCTAACAGGAGTAAGCTCCTACAATGAGCAGTTCTTC	CSALTGVSSYNEQFF